These T cell receptor beta chains were read from a single sample in a study of CD8 T cells in ankylosing spondylitis. TCRdb called the 5' RACE reads again in MiXCR, with one record for every CDR3 protein. The sample holds more than 250,000 distinct CDR3 sequences; 11% are singletons and the top ten take roughly a tenth. Sequencing was performed on blood, either unsorted or a sorted T cell fraction (not recorded which). Every receptor here comes from a female donor with ankylosing spondylitis or in good health (not recorded which). CDR3s include the opening cysteine and the closing phenylalanine or tryptophan. Fields, in order: V gene, D gene, clone size, J gene, CDR3 DNA, CDR3 protein. D genes are given only for firm matches. Expanded clones get a size class; other rows say once, few or many, or leave the size out.

>TRBV5-5|-|many|TRBJ2-5
TGTGCCAGCAGCTTGTCAGGGTACGAGACCCAGTACTTC
CASSLSGYETQYF
>TRBV2|TRBD2|few|TRBJ2-1
TGTGCCAGCAGTGAGAGCGGGGGGGCGAATGAGCAGTTCTTC
CASSESGGANEQFF
>TRBV7-9|-|many|TRBJ1-6
TGTGCCAGCAGTGCGACTTCGAGGAGGGATTCACCCCTCCACTTT
CASSATSRRDSPLHF
>TRBV11-2|-|few|TRBJ1-4
TGTGCCAGCAGCTTAGGGGGCTCGGCCCCGCTGTTTTTT
CASSLGGSAPLFF
>TRBV15|-|many|TRBJ2-7
TGTGCCACCAGCAGAGATCCACAATTCTACGAGCAGTACTTC
CATSRDPQFYEQYF
>TRBV10-3|-|many|TRBJ2-3
TGTGCCATCAGTGATTTGAGGGGCGGAACAGATACGCAGTATTTT
CAISDLRGGTDTQYF
>TRBV3-1|-|many|TRBJ2-2
TGTGCCAGCAGCCGAGATCCCGGGGAGCTGTTTTTT
CASSRDPGELFF
>TRBV5-1|-|many|TRBJ2-7
TGTGCCAGCAGCTTAGCTGAGACCTACGAGCAGTACTTC
CASSLAETYEQYF
>TRBV11-1|TRBD2|many|TRBJ2-1
TGTGCCAGCAGCTTAACTAGCGGGGGAATTAGCTCCTACAATGAGCAGTTCTTC
CASSLTSGGISSYNEQFF
>TRBV20-1|-|-|TRBJ2-7
TGCAGTGCTAGACTGCCCCCCCCTGACGAGCAGTACTTC
CSARLPPPDEQYF
>TRBV28|TRBD1|many|TRBJ1-6
TGTGCCAGCAGGGACAGGGTCTCTTATTCACCCCTCCACTTT
CASRDRVSYSPLHF
>TRBV20-1|TRBD1|many|TRBJ2-7
TGCAGTGCTCCATTAGGCACAGGGGTCCTCTCCTACGAGCAGTACTTC
CSAPLGTGVLSYEQYF
>TRBV10-3|-|many|TRBJ2-1
TGTGCCATCGGGGGGAAAGATTACAATGAGCAGTTCTTC
CAIGGKDYNEQFF
>TRBV7-2|-|many|TRBJ1-1
TGTGCCAGCAGCCAACAGGGTAGGAGAGTCACTGAAGCTTTCTTT
CASSQQGRRVTEAFF
>TRBV18|-|few|TRBJ2-5
TGTGCCAGCTCACCTAATGGGGATCCGGAGACCCAGTACTTC
CASSPNGDPETQYF
>TRBV5-1|TRBD1|many|TRBJ1-4
TGCGCCAGCAGCTGGGGGGACAGGACAACTAATGAAAAACTGTTTTTT
CASSWGDRTTNEKLFF
>TRBV4-3|-|many|TRBJ2-1
TGCGCCAGCAGCCAAGAGTCCCTAGTTGGAGGCAATGAGCAGTTCTTC
CASSQESLVGGNEQFF
>TRBV18|-|many|TRBJ2-2
TGTGCCAGCTCACCAAGCCAGATGAACACCGGGGAGCTGTTTTTT
CASSPSQMNTGELFF
>TRBV10-3|TRBD1|many|TRBJ1-6
TGTGCCATCAGGACAGGGCAGCTGGATAATTCACCCCTCCACTTT
CAIRTGQLDNSPLHF
>TRBV27|TRBD1|many|TRBJ2-7
TGTGCCAGCAGTAAGGACAGGGAAAACTACGAGCAGTACTTC
CASSKDRENYEQYF
>TRBV12-3/TRBV12-4|-|many|TRBJ1-5
TGTGCCAGCAGTTCCTCCCCTTGGGTCAATCAGCCCCAGCATTTT
CASSSSPWVNQPQHF
>TRBV7-2|-|-|TRBJ2-5
TGTGCCAGCAGCCCCCTGGCAGAGACCCAGTACTTC
CASSPLAETQYF
>TRBV20-1|-|many|TRBJ2-1
TGCAGTGCTAGAAGAGGACTCTTAGTCCTCAATGAGCAGTTCTTC
CSARRGLLVLNEQFF
>TRBV18|-|many|TRBJ2-1
TGTGCCAGCTCAATCCTATCTGCGCGTGAGCAGTTCTTC
CASSILSAREQFF
>TRBV7-2|-|few|TRBJ1-1
TGTGCCAGCTCAGTCAACAGGGATCTTTACACTGAAGCTTTCTTT
CASSVNRDLYTEAFF
>TRBV5-1|-|many|TRBJ2-1
TGCGCCAGCAGCCGCAGGGACGGAGGAATATCCGAGCAGTTCTTC
CASSRRDGGISEQFF
>TRBV7-6|TRBD1|-|TRBJ2-1
TGTGCCAGCAGCTTGGGGACAGGGGAATACAATGAGCAGCTCTTC
CASSLGTGEYNEQLF
>TRBV29-1|-|many|TRBJ2-4
TGCAGCGCGGGCCTAGGGAACATTCAGTACTTC
CSAGLGNIQYF
>TRBV10-3|TRBD2|many|TRBJ2-2
TGTGCCATCTCCGCTAGCGGTTCCGGGGAGCTGTTTTTT
CAISASGSGELFF
>TRBV19|TRBD1|few|TRBJ2-7
TGTGCCAGTAGTGAGGCGTTTACAGGGGGCTACGAGCAGTACTTC
CASSEAFTGGYEQYF
>TRBV11-3|TRBD1|-|TRBJ2-1
TGTGCCAGCAGCTTAGTGGGGCCCGGAGGACAGGGGGCCGAGAAGGGCTCCTACAGTGAGCAGTTCTTC
CASSLVGPGGQGAEKGSYSEQFF
>TRBV20-1|-|many|TRBJ1-4
TGCAGTGCTAGACAGGGGAGGGATGAAAAACTGTTTTTT
CSARQGRDEKLFF
>TRBV24-1|-|few|TRBJ2-5
TGTGCCACCAGTTCAGGGGCACCAGGCCAGGGGGAGACCCAGTACTTC
CATSSGAPGQGETQYF
>TRBV6-1|TRBD2|many|TRBJ2-4
TGTGCCAGCAGTGAATACCGGGGGGACATTCAGTACTTC
CASSEYRGDIQYF
>TRBV7-2|-|-|TRBJ2-3
TGTGCCAGCAGCTTTCGGAGTGGAACAGATACGCAGTATTTT
CASSFRSGTDTQYF
>TRBV27|TRBD2|few|TRBJ2-4
TGTGCCAGCAGTTTATTGTGGCTAGCGGGGGGGCCGAATTCGGCCAAAAACATTCAGTACTTC
CASSLLWLAGGPNSAKNIQYF
>TRBV20-1|-|many|TRBJ1-1
TGCAGTGCTAGAGGGATCGGGGAGGCTGAAGCTTTCTTT
CSARGIGEAEAFF
>TRBV30|TRBD1|many|TRBJ1-2
TGTGCCTGGAGGCGTGGGGGACAGGTCTACACCTTC
CAWRRGGQVYTF
>TRBV20-1|-|many|TRBJ1-1
TGCAGTGCTAGAGATCACGGTTTTTCTGAAGCTTTCTTT
CSARDHGFSEAFF
>TRBV5-1|-|many|TRBJ2-1
TGCGCCAGCAGCTGGAGGGATATCTACAATGAGCAGTTCTTC
CASSWRDIYNEQFF
>TRBV29-1|-|many|TRBJ2-2
TGCAGCGTTGTCGGGAACACCGGGGAGCTGTTTTTT
CSVVGNTGELFF
>TRBV5-1|-|many|TRBJ1-1
TGCGCCAGCAGCTCCCTGGACACGAACACTGAAGCTTTCTTT
CASSSLDTNTEAFF
>TRBV28|-|many|TRBJ2-7
TGTGCCAGCAGTTTACCCGGACAAGGGGGGATACTTTACGAGCAGTACTTC
CASSLPGQGGILYEQYF
>TRBV14|TRBD1|few|TRBJ1-6
TGTGCCAGCAGCCTCCGGACAGGAACACCCCTCCACTTT
CASSLRTGTPLHF
>TRBV5-6|-|few|TRBJ2-3
TGTGCCAGCAGCTTGAGGGGCCAGGGGCGCACAGATACGCAGTATTTT
CASSLRGQGRTDTQYF